Given below is one T cell receptor beta chain in context. In the authors' workflow: How many nucleated cells were present was estimated from reference gene primer amplification. The method was immunoSEQ multiplex PCR; TCRdb's version includes in-frame clones alone and lacks a portion of them. That table gives V, J and clone size, and the DNA gave D and trimming. The repertoire includes some 330,000 clones, 65% to 90% of them detected once, and about 4% sits in the top ten. Recovery among Cohort 3 donors was established by two negative PCRs, clearance, or symptom resolution. These data come from a study of blood T cell repertoires in COVID-19. The CDR3 covers 15 residues. Germline CDR1 is LGHDT and CDR2 is YNNKEL (reference sequence). V shed 7 bases and J shed 1 base, with 16 bases lying between them.

The source of this sequence is a man aged 25 to 45 who had recovered from COVID-19. Sequencing was carried out using PBMCs or T cells enriched from blood (not recorded which). The gene calls are TRBV3-1 (or the pseudogene TRBV3-2) and TRBJ1-1; the D gene is possibly TRBD1 (5 bases). The CDR3 DNA follows: TGTGCCAGCACGGGGGACGACGGTTGGAACACTGAAGCTTTCTTT. Protein: CASTGDDGWNTEAFF.